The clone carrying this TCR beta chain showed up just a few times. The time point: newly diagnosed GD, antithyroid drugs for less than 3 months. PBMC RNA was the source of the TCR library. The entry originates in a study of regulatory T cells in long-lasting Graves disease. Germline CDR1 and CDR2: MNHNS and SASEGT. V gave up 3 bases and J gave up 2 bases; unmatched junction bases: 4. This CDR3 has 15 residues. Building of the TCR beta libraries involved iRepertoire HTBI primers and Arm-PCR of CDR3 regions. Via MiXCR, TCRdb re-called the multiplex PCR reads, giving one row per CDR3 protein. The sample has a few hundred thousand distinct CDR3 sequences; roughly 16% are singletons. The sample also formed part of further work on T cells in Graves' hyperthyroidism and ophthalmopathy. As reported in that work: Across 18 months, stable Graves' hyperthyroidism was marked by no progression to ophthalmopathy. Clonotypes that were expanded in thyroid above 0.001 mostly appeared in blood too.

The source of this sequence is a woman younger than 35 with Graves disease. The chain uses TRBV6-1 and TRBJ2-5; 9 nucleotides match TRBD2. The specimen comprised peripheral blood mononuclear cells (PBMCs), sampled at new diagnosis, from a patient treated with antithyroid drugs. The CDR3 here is CASSEIAGAQETQYF. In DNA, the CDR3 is TGTGCCAGCAGTGAGATAGCGGGGGCTCAAGAGACCCAGTACTTC.